These T cell receptor beta chains were read from a single sample in a study of shared clonotypes between healthy human individuals. Clones were sequenced by immunoSEQ multiplex PCR, and TCRdb holds only the in-frame ones, with some missing. The table includes roughly 2,300,000 clones, roughly 90% detected once. Sequencing was done on a sample of naive CD4+ T cells from PBMCs. Source of these receptors: a man aged 18 to 35 in good health. Some clones in this sample may be carry-over from other donors' samples. Each CDR3 is given with its conserved first and last residue. The order of the fields is clone size, J gene, V gene, D gene, CDR3 protein, CDR3 DNA. D genes are given only for firm matches. Clone sizes are given selectively: once, few, many, or a class where the clone is expanded.

.,TRBJ1-2,TRBV27,.,CASSRRGLGYTF,TGTGCCAGCAGTCGCCGGGGTCTTGGCTACACCTTC
.,TRBJ1-5,TRBV4-1,.,CASSPGLRRPQHF,TGCGCCAGCAGCCCGGGTCTTCGAAGGCCCCAGCATTTT
.,TRBJ2-5,TRBV30,TRBD1,CACREWRDRETQYF,TGTGCCTGCAGAGAATGGAGGGACAGGGAGACCCAGTACTTC
.,TRBJ2-2,TRBV18,TRBD2,CASSPTPAGGGTGELFF,TGTGCCAGCTCACCAACTCCCGCGGGGGGAGGCACCGGGGAGCTGTTTTTT
.,TRBJ2-7,TRBV7-9,TRBD1,CASSQGDSHYEQYF,TGTGCCAGCAGCCAGGGGGACAGTCACTACGAGCAGTACTTC
.,TRBJ2-3,TRBV11-3,TRBD1,CASSLVGTGEHIDTQYF,TGTGCCAGCAGCTTAGTGGGGACAGGGGAACACATAGATACGCAGTATTTT
.,TRBJ2-3,TRBV10-1,TRBD2,CASSESFGLAGMNTQYF,TGCGCCAGCAGTGAGTCTTTTGGACTAGCGGGAATGAATACGCAGTATTTT
.,TRBJ2-3,TRBV6-1,TRBD2,CASSETLAGSTDTQYF,TGTGCCAGCAGTGAAACCCTAGCGGGTAGCACAGATACGCAGTATTTT
.,TRBJ1-5,TRBV19,TRBD1,CASSIARTGNSNQPQHF,TGTGCCAGTAGTATAGCCCGGACAGGGAATAGCAATCAGCCCCAGCATTTT
.,TRBJ2-7,TRBV28,.,CASSFVGRGYYEQYF,TGTGCCAGCAGTTTCGTTGGCAGGGGCTACTACGAGCAGTACTTC
.,TRBJ2-7,TRBV10-3,.,CAISPGPFYEQYF,TGTGCCATCAGTCCCGGACCGTTCTACGAGCAGTACTTC
.,TRBJ2-3,TRBV5-1,TRBD1,CASSPGQGGDTQYF,TGCGCCAGCAGCCCCGGACAGGGTGGAGATACGCAGTATTTT
once,TRBJ1-2,TRBV4-1,TRBD1,CASRPPGTEFYGYTF,TGCGCCAGCAGACCTCCCGGGACAGAGTTTTATGGCTACACCTTC
.,TRBJ2-3,TRBV28,.,CASSLVPGWDTQYF,TGTGCCAGCAGTTTGGTTCCAGGTTGGGATACGCAGTATTTT
.,TRBJ2-1,TRBV29-1,.,CSASYNEQFF,TGCAGCGCGTCCTACAATGAGCAGTTCTTC
.,TRBJ2-7,TRBV7-2,TRBD1,CASSFSQGAPYEQYF,TGTGCCAGCAGCTTCAGTCAGGGGGCTCCCTACGAGCAGTACTTC
.,TRBJ2-4,TRBV6-5,.,CASSFSGEPNIQYF,TGTGCCAGCAGCTTCTCCGGGGAGCCAAACATTCAGTACTTC
few,TRBJ1-5,TRBV18,.,CASSPRGQPQHF,TGTGCCAGCTCACCACGGGGTCAGCCCCAGCATTTT
.,TRBJ2-2,TRBV5-1,.,CASSLLPTGVITGELFF,TGCGCCAGCAGCTTGTTACCGACGGGAGTGATCACCGGGGAGCTGTTTTTT
.,TRBJ2-7,TRBV6-1,.,CASNHFNPYEQYF,TGTGCCAGCAACCACTTTAACCCCTACGAGCAGTACTTC
.,TRBJ1-2,TRBV19,.,CASRTNYGYTF,TGTGCCAGTAGAACAAACTATGGCTACACCTTC
.,TRBJ2-1,TRBV27,.,CASSFEDEQFF,TGTGCCAGCAGTTTTGAAGATGAGCAGTTCTTC
.,TRBJ1-2,TRBV5-1,TRBD1,CASRDRTNSYGYTF,TGCGCCAGCCGGGACAGAACGAATTCTTATGGCTACACCTTC
.,TRBJ1-2,TRBV28,.,CASSTRRGNGYTF,TGTGCCAGCAGTACCCGGAGGGGGAACGGCTACACCTTC
.,TRBJ2-2,TRBV10-3,.,CAIRGDGSNTGELFF,TGTGCCATCAGGGGGGACGGGTCAAACACCGGGGAGCTGTTTTTT
.,TRBJ2-6,TRBV5-4,TRBD1,CGWDRGSGANVLTF,TGTGGTTGGGACAGGGGCTCTGGGGCCAACGTCCTGACTTTC
.,TRBJ2-2,TRBV4-2,TRBD1,CASKPLDRGLNTGELFF,TGTGCCAGCAAACCCCTGGACAGGGGGCTCAACACCGGGGAGCTGTTTTTT
.,TRBJ1-4,TRBV4-3,.,CASSRRLRSNEKLFF,TGCGCCAGCAGCCGCCGTTTAAGATCGAATGAAAAACTGTTTTTT
.,TRBJ2-7,TRBV29-1,.,CSVSAGVAYEQYF,TGCAGCGTTTCCGCTGGAGTTGCCTACGAGCAGTACTTC
.,TRBJ1-3,TRBV30,.,CAWSRQANSGNTIYF,TGTGCCTGGAGTCGACAGGCGAACTCTGGAAACACCATATATTTT
.,TRBJ2-3,TRBV29-1,.,CSVKGLHESTDTQYF,TGCAGCGTTAAAGGACTCCATGAAAGCACAGATACGCAGTATTTT
.,TRBJ2-7,TRBV5-8,.,CASNLGSPYEQYF,TGTGCCAGCAACCTCGGATCACCTTACGAGCAGTACTTC
.,TRBJ1-2,TRBV7-2,TRBD1,CASRTGQGPGYTF,TGTGCCAGCAGGACGGGACAGGGGCCTGGCTACACCTTC
few,TRBJ2-7,TRBV19,TRBD2,CASKRREGSYEQYF,TGTGCCAGTAAGAGACGGGAGGGGTCCTACGAGCAGTACTTC
.,TRBJ2-3,TRBV2,.,CASSEGLAADTQYF,TGTGCCAGCAGTGAGGGACTGGCGGCAGATACGCAGTATTTT
.,TRBJ1-1,TRBV5-4,TRBD1,CASSQTGTAEAFF,TGTGCCAGCAGCCAGACAGGGACGGCTGAAGCTTTCTTT
.,TRBJ2-1,TRBV4-3,.,CASSQEEGLRYNEQFF,TGCGCCAGCAGCCAAGAAGAGGGTCTGCGCTACAATGAGCAGTTCTTC
.,TRBJ2-1,TRBV4-1,TRBD2,CASSQSEASGRIYNEQFF,TGCGCCAGCAGCCAATCGGAGGCTAGCGGGAGAATCTACAATGAGCAGTTCTTC
.,TRBJ2-5,TRBV5-4,TRBD2,CASSHASGDRETQYF,TGTGCCAGCAGCCACGCTAGCGGCGACCGAGAGACCCAGTACTTC
.,TRBJ1-1,TRBV6-1,.,CASRLDGNTEAFF,TGTGCCAGCCGCCTTGACGGGAACACTGAAGCTTTCTTT
.,TRBJ2-1,TRBV28,.,CASSLVRASREQFF,TGTGCCAGCAGTTTAGTGAGGGCCTCGAGGGAGCAGTTCTTC